The clone carrying this T cell receptor beta chain appeared many times. The TCR beta CDR3 regions underwent amplification using RNA transcripts as the source. First-round RT-PCR of the TCR CDR3 relied on the HTBI primer set. TCRdb redid the calling of the multiplex PCR reads with MiXCR, one entry per CDR3 protein. Of around 340,000 distinct CDR3 sequences in the sample, roughly 21% were seen once. V lost 10 bases and J 2 bases, leaving 19 bases between the germline ends. Germline assignment: CDR1 SEHNR and CDR2 FQNEAQ (reference sequence). This CDR3 region has 15 residues. These data originate in a study of T cells in Graves' hyperthyroidism and ophthalmopathy. Stable disease denoted Graves' hyperthyroidism without ophthalmopathy progression within 18 months.

This sequence joins TRBV7-9 and TRBJ2-3; D possibly corresponds to TRBD2 (6 bases). Sequencing was carried out using blood. The sequence came from a woman between 45 and 60 years old with Graves' hyperthyroidism. The CDR3 nucleotides are TGTGCCAACCTCGGACCGGGACTCTTCACAGATACGCAGTATTTT. This codes for CANLGPGLFTDTQYF.